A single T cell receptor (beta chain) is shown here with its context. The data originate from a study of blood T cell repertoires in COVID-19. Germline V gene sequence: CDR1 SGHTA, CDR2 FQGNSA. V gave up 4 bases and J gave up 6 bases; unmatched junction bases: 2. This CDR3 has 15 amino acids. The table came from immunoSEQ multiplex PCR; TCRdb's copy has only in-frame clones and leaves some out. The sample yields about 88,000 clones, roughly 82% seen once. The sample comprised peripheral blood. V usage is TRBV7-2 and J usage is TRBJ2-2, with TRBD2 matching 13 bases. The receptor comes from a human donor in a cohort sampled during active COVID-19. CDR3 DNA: TGTGCCAGCAGCTCTACTAGCGGGAGGGCCGGGGAGCTGTTTTTT. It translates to CASSSTSGRAGELFF. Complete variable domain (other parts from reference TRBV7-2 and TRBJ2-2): GAGVSQSPSNKVTEKGKDVELRCDPISGHTALYWYRQSLGQGLEFLIYFQGNSAPDKSGLPSDRFSAERTGGSVSTLTIQRTQQEDSAVYLCASSSTSGRAGELFFGEGSRLTVL.